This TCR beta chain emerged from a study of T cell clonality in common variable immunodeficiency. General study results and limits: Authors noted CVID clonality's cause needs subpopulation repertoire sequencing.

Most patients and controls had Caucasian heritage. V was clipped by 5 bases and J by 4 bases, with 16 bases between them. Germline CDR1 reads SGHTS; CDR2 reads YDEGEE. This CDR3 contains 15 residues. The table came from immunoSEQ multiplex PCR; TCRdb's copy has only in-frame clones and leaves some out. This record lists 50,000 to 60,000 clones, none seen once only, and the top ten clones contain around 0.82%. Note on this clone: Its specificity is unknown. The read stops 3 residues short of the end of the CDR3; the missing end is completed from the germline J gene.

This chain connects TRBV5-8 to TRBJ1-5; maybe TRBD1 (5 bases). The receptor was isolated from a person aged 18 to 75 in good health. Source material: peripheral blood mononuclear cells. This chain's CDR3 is CASSYLGASNQPQHF. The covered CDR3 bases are TGTGCCAGCAGTTATCTAGGGGCGTCGAATCAGCCC.